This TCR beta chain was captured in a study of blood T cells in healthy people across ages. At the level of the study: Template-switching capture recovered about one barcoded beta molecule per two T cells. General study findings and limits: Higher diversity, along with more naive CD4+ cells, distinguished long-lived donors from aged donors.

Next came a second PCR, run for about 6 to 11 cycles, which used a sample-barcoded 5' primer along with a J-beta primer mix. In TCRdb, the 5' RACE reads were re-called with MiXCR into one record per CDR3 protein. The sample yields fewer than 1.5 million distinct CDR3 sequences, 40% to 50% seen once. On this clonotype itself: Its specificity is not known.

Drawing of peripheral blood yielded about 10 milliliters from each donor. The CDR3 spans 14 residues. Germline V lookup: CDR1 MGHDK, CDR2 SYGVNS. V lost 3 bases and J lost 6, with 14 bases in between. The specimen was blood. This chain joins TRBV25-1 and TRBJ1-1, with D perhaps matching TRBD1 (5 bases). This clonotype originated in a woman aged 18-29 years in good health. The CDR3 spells CASSDAGRRAEAFF. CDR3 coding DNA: TGTGCCAGCAGTGATGCGGGACGAAGAGCTGAAGCTTTCTTT.